These 18 T cell receptor beta chains originate from one sample sequenced in a study of blood T cell repertoires in COVID-19. The data were produced by immunoSEQ multiplex PCR, yet TCRdb's version contains in-frame clones alone and is incomplete. The sample holds roughly 200,000 clones, around nine tenths seen once. The sequenced sample consisted of peripheral blood. The receptors derive from a man between 18 and 29 years old with active or convalescent COVID-19.

The chain employs TRBV6-6 and TRBJ1-2; tentatively, D is TRBD1 (6 bases). This CDR3 is built from 15 residues. Germline V lookup: CDR1 MNHNY, CDR2 SVGAGI (reference sequence). Trimming removed 0 bases at V and 2 bases at J, with 10 bases between. The CDR3 region is CASSYSKTGNYGYTF. The CDR3 DNA reads as TGTGCCAGCAGTTACTCGAAAACAGGGAACTATGGCTACACCTTC.

The gene calls are TRBV30 and TRBJ2-2; tentatively, D is TRBD2 (5 bases). Germline V gives CDR1 GTSNPN, CDR2 SVGIG (reference sequence). The germline V and J ends were trimmed by 0 bases and 3 bases, with 17 bases remaining between them. CDR3 length equals 17 residues. The CDR3 loop reads CAWSVLSSAKYTGELFF. CDR3 coding DNA: TGTGCCTGGAGTGTATTGAGTAGCGCCAAGTACACCGGGGAGCTGTTTTTT.

The chain recombines TRBV7-9 with TRBJ1-3; D is unresolved. The CDR3 runs to 15 residues. CDR1 SEHNR and CDR2 FQNEAQ come from the germline V gene (reference sequence). V gave up 3 bases and J gave up 3 bases, with 12 bases separating them. The CDR3: CASSLLLGLGNTIYF. The CDR3 DNA reads as TGTGCCAGCAGCTTGTTATTGGGCCTTGGAAACACCATATATTTT.

The rearrangement joins TRBV6-2 or TRBV6-3 to TRBJ2-1; 14 nucleotides line up with TRBD2. The CDR3 is 16 amino acids. Germline V gene data show CDR1 as MNHEY and CDR2 as SVGEGT. Germline trimming cut 2 bases from V and 6 bases from J; bases unmatched to any gene: 3. CDR3 protein: CASSYRLAGGPNEQFF. CDR3 DNA sequence: TGTGCCAGCAGTTACCGACTAGCGGGAGGGCCCAATGAGCAGTTCTTC.

CDR3 DNA sequence: TGCAGCGTTAGTCTATTTGGGGCCATGAACACTGAAGCTTTCTTT. Translated: CSVSLFGAMNTEAFF. The J gene is TRBJ1-1, the V gene TRBV29-1, with a tentative D call TRBD1 (5 bases). With 5 bases removed from V and 0 bases from J, the gap between germline ends came to 16 bases. CDR1 and CDR2 from the germline V gene are SQVTM and ANQGSEA. The CDR3 sequence is 15 residues long.

This clone occurred a few times. The chain links TRBV7-9 to TRBJ2-7, with D perhaps TRBD2 (5 bases). The CDR3 has 13 residues. Germline V gene data show CDR1 as SEHNR and CDR2 as FQNEAQ (reference sequence). V was clipped by 2 bases and J by 5 bases, with 10 bases between them. This chain's CDR3 is CASSLSWGDEQYF. The CDR3 DNA sequence: TGTGCCAGCAGCTTATCGTGGGGAGACGAGCAGTACTTC.

J is TRBJ1-2 and V is TRBV19; TRBD1 is a possible D gene (5 bases). CDR1 is LNHDA, CDR2 SQIVND, per germline (reference sequence). This CDR3 contains 14 residues. V shed 5 bases and J shed 5 bases, with 15 bases lying between them. The CDR3 DNA follows: TGTGCCAGTAGTCCACAGGTTCGGCATTATGGCTACACCTTC. Protein product: CASSPQVRHYGYTF.

In its sample, this clone was seen once. The rearrangement links TRBV19 to TRBJ2-7; the match to TRBD1 covers 10 bases. Germline lookup yields CDR1 LNHDA and CDR2 SQIVND (reference sequence). The ends lost 2 bases at V and 4 bases at J; junction bases unmatched: 5. CDR3 size: 15 residues. CDR3 DNA sequence: TGTGCCAGTAGTATAAGCGGGGACAGGGGTTACGAGCAGTACTTC. Translation: CASSISGDRGYEQYF.

J is TRBJ2-2 and V is TRBV3-1 (or the pseudogene TRBV3-2); 11 nucleotides agree with TRBD2. V trimming: 2 bases; J trimming: 2 bases; junction bases outside the gene matches: 4. The CDR3 is made up of 17 amino acids. Germline-derived CDR1 and CDR2 are LGHDT and YNNKEL (reference sequence). CDR3 sequence: CASSQTSGRPNTGELFF. CDR3 DNA sequence: TGTGCCAGCAGCCAAACTAGCGGGAGACCTAACACCGGGGAGCTGTTTTTT.

This sequence joins TRBV5-1 and TRBJ2-1; 9 positions agree with TRBD1. There are 15 residues in the CDR3. V gave up 0 bases and J gave up 8 bases; unmatched junction bases: 6. Germline assignment: CDR1 SGHRS and CDR2 YFSETQ. The CDR3 bases are TGCGCCAGCAGCTTGGCCACCGGGACAGGGCATGAGCAGTTCTTC. Its translation: CASSLATGTGHEQFF. Variable domain in full (rest from reference TRBV5-1 and TRBJ2-1): KAGVTQTPRYLIKTRGQQVTLSCSPISGHRSVSWYQQTPGQGLQFLFEYFSETQRNKGNFPGRFSGRQFSNSRSEMNVSTLELGDSALYLCASSLATGTGHEQFFGPGTRLTVL.

The rearrangement uses TRBV7-9 and TRBJ1-2; D is ambiguous. In germline, CDR1 is SEHNR, CDR2 FQNEAQ (reference sequence). Trimming took off 5 bases at V and 6 bases at J, with 10 bases between the two ends. CDR3 length: 12 amino acids. The CDR3 here is CASSALADGYTF. The CDR3 coding sequence is TGTGCCAGCAGCGCGCTCGCCGATGGCTACACCTTC.

The genes are TRBV6-5 and TRBJ1-2; maybe TRBD1 (6 bases). V was shortened by 6 bases and J by 2 bases, with 10 bases between the two germline ends. This CDR3 comprises 13 residues. Germline CDR1 reads MNHEY; CDR2 reads SVGAGI. CDR3 region: CASRATGNYGYTF. CDR3 bases: TGTGCCAGCAGGGCTACAGGGAACTATGGCTACACCTTC.

The chain employs TRBV11-2 and TRBJ2-7, with TRBD1 matching 7 bases. Unmatched junction bases numbered 5, after V lost 2 bases and J lost 4 bases. CDR1 SGHAT and CDR2 FQNNGV come from the germline V gene. CDR3 length: 14 residues. The CDR3 loop reads CASSLFTGVYEQYF. CDR3 DNA: TGTGCCAGCAGCTTATTCACAGGGGTATACGAGCAGTACTTC.

Remarks on this clone: The sample contains more than one DNA sequence encoding this CDR3. The chain uses TRBV7-9 and TRBJ2-7, with 7 bases that match TRBD1. This CDR3 has 14 residues. V lost 5 bases and J lost 2; bases outside the gene matches: 6. Per germline, CDR1 SEHNR and CDR2 FQNEAQ (reference sequence). DNA for the CDR3: TGTGCCAGCAGCCCTCGGGACAGAGCCTACGAGCAGTACTTC. This sequence encodes CASSPRDRAYEQYF.

The CDR3 sequence: CASSKVPRGNQHF. The CDR3 DNA follows: TGTGCCAGCAGCAAAGTCCCTCGCGGCAACCAGCATTTT. The rearrangement joins TRBV12-3 or TRBV12-4 to TRBJ1-5; no reliable D call. The V gene lost 6 bases and the J gene lost 12 bases, with 18 bases spanning the gap. This CDR3 has 13 amino acids.

This clone was seen just once. J is TRBJ2-1 and V is TRBV5-6, with a tentative D call TRBD2 (6 bases). Looked up from germline, CDR1 is SGHDT and CDR2 is YYEEEE. This CDR3 has 15 residues. Trimming pared 3 bases from V and 0 bases from J, leaving 10 bases between. The CDR3 is CASSSGGNSYNEQFF. DNA of the CDR3: TGTGCCAGCAGCTCCGGCGGGAACTCCTACAATGAGCAGTTCTTC.

The V and J genes are TRBV3-1 (or the pseudogene TRBV3-2) and TRBJ2-6; possibly TRBD1 for D (5 bases). V was pared by 1 base and J by 4 bases, with 11 bases between. Germline V gene data show CDR1 as LGHDT and CDR2 as YNNKEL (reference sequence). The CDR3 extends over 16 amino acids. This CDR3 is CASSQAVTGGANVLTF. CDR3 bases: TGTGCCAGCAGCCAAGCCGTCACAGGAGGGGCCAACGTCCTGACTTTC.

The genes are TRBV7-3 and TRBJ2-2; 7 nucleotides line up with TRBD2. V shed 4 bases, J shed 1 base, and the junction held 0 bases outside the gene matches. Germline lookup yields CDR1 SGHTA and CDR2 FQGTGA. The CDR3 contains 14 residues. CDR3 nucleotide sequence: TGTGCCAGCAGCTCTAGCGGGAACACCGGGGAGCTGTTTTTT. Amino acid sequence: CASSSSGNTGELFF.